Presented here are 4 T cell receptor beta chains from one specimen sequenced in a study of T cell responses to AZD1222 COVID-19 vaccine. Produced via immunoSEQ multiplex PCR; TCRdb's table is partial and in-frame only. In the table there are approximately 88,000 clones, approximately 80% of which are singletons. The specimen comprised peripheral blood, sampled on day 0 of AZD1222 vaccination. Receptors were obtained from an adult in good health.

The chain links TRBV29-1 to TRBJ2-7, with 7 bases lining up with TRBD2. The CDR3 has 13 amino acids. V shed 7 bases, J shed 2 bases, and the junction held 8 bases outside the gene matches. Germline CDR1 and CDR2: SQVTM and ANQGSEA. This CDR3 reads CSERSGVTYEQYF. DNA for the CDR3: TGCAGCGAACGCAGCGGGGTCACCTACGAGCAGTACTTC.

This clone has only one observation. The chain combines TRBV19 with TRBJ2-5, with a possible D match to TRBD2 (6 bases). V was clipped by 1 base and J by 1 base, with 10 bases between them. Germline CDR1 is LNHDA and CDR2 is SQIVND (reference sequence). The CDR3 runs to 15 residues. For the CDR3, the DNA is TGTGCCAGTAGTATAGTTGCGGGGTTCCAAGAGACCCAGTACTTC. It encodes CASSIVAGFQETQYF.

This clone was seen a handful of times. The chain links TRBV27 to TRBJ2-1, with 11 bases matching TRBD1. CDR1 and CDR2 from the germline V gene are MNHEY and SMNVEV (reference sequence). J was trimmed by 9 bases and V by 4 bases; bases with no gene match: 14. This CDR3 region has 17 residues. CDR3 residues: CASSSVSGTGGLSEQFF. The CDR3 DNA follows: TGTGCCAGCAGTTCCGTCTCGGGGACAGGGGGTCTTAGTGAGCAGTTCTTC.

The CDR3, as DNA: TGTGCCAGCCTCGAGAAGAATTATAATTCACCCCTCCACTTT. Protein: CASLEKNYNSPLHF. The chain recombines TRBV6-4 with TRBJ1-6; no clear D gene. The CDR3 is 14 amino acids. The V end lost 8 bases, the J end lost 4 bases, and 12 bases lay between the germline ends. Looked up from germline, CDR1 is MRHNA and CDR2 is SNTAGT.